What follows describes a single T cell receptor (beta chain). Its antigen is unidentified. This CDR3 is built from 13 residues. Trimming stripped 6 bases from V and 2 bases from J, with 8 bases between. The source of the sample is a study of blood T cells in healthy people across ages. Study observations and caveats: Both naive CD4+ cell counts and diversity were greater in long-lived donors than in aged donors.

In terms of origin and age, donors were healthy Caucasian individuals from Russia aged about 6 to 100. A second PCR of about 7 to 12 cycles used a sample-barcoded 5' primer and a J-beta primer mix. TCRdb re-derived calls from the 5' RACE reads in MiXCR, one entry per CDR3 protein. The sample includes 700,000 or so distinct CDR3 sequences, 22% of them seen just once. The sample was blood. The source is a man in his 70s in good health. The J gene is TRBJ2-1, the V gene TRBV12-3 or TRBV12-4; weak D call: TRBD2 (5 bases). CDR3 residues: CASRAGAYNEQFF. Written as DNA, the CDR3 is TGTGCCAGCAGAGCCGGGGCCTACAATGAGCAGTTCTTC.